Listed below are T cell receptor beta chains from one sample, sequenced in a study of blood T cell repertoires in COVID-19. Assay used: immunoSEQ multiplex PCR; TCRdb lists only in-frame clones, some missing. Of 200,000 to 250,000 clones in the sample, more than 80% were seen once. Source material: PBMCs or T cells enriched from blood (not recorded which). These receptors were collected from a man aged 55-75 years who had recovered from COVID-19. Both conserved end residues are part of each CDR3. The order of the fields is J gene, V gene, CDR3 protein.

>TRBJ2-1|TRBV2
CASRPGLAGQGEQFF
>TRBJ1-5|TRBV5-1
CASSLGTGGASQPQHF
>TRBJ2-4|TRBV30
CAWSVLAARVAKNIQYF
>TRBJ2-7|TRBV9
CASSVEMGPYEQYF
>TRBJ1-4|TRBV11-2
CASSSTGGNEKLFF
>TRBJ2-3|TRBV18
CASSPPAGGRQYF
>TRBJ2-3|TRBV9
CASSVVGSWEGTTDTQYF
>TRBJ1-5|TRBV18
CASSGQGDSNQPQHF
>TRBJ2-7|TRBV5-1
CASSLRSGDDEQYF
>TRBJ1-1|TRBV4-3
CASRQSMNTEAFF
>TRBJ1-2|TRBV5-1
CASSAYPGQYLGYTF
>TRBJ1-6|TRBV11-2
CASTGIPGQGSSPLHF
>TRBJ2-1|TRBV30
CAWRGASGGAWEQFF
>TRBJ1-1|TRBV29-1
CSVEDRGNTEAFF
>TRBJ2-2|TRBV7-6
CASSQFSTSNTGELFF
>TRBJ2-1|TRBV6-5
CASSYEQSYNEQFF
>TRBJ1-4|TRBV11-2
CASSSNRGREKLFF
>TRBJ2-3|TRBV9
CASSAPTSGAADTQYF
>TRBJ1-2|TRBV11-2
CASRPGQGSFTF
>TRBJ2-7|TRBV15
CATSRGTANPLEQYF
>TRBJ2-3|TRBV11-2
CASSDGTIGDTQYF
>TRBJ1-4|TRBV18
CASSPLLATNEKLFF
>TRBJ2-3|TRBV4-2
CASSQEGRGADTQYF
>TRBJ2-5|TRBV3-1/TRBV3-2
CASSQDSERLTQETQYF
>TRBJ2-2|TRBV5-4
CASSLWQGTGELFF
>TRBJ2-3|TRBV9
CASSVGLGADTQYF
>TRBJ1-5|TRBV4-2
CASSQSNQPQHF
>TRBJ1-2|TRBV19
CASSVDPRGNYGYTF
>TRBJ1-4|TRBV23-1
CASSPTGDTTNEKLFF
>TRBJ1-4|TRBV7-9
CASSSGTAEKLFF
>TRBJ2-2|TRBV5-6
CASSSVLLQGRNGELFF
>TRBJ1-6|TRBV7-2
CASSLRTDNSPLHF
>TRBJ1-1|TRBV18
CASSPSRTDTEAFF
>TRBJ1-6|TRBV27
CASKLLDRGNSPLHF
>TRBJ1-2|TRBV19
CASHSTGFTYGYTF
>TRBJ1-5|TRBV5-6
CASSLGQGSDRNQPQHF
>TRBJ2-2|TRBV10-1
CARPGELFF
>TRBJ1-2|TRBV30
CAWSRPGQGNYGYTF
>TRBJ2-3|TRBV7-9
CASSLFYSLAADTQYF
>TRBJ2-1|TRBV7-8
CASSLARLAGGQVEQFF
>TRBJ2-3|TRBV7-8
CASSQGLAGDTTTDTQYF
>TRBJ2-1|TRBV2
CASSVTSSYNEQFF
>TRBJ1-6|TRBV6-5
CASSIDRVGVSPLHF
>TRBJ1-2|TRBV12-3/TRBV12-4
CASSQQGNYGYTF
>TRBJ1-2|TRBV2
CASSEQGLYSYTF
>TRBJ1-5|TRBV7-2
CASSPGHNQPQHF